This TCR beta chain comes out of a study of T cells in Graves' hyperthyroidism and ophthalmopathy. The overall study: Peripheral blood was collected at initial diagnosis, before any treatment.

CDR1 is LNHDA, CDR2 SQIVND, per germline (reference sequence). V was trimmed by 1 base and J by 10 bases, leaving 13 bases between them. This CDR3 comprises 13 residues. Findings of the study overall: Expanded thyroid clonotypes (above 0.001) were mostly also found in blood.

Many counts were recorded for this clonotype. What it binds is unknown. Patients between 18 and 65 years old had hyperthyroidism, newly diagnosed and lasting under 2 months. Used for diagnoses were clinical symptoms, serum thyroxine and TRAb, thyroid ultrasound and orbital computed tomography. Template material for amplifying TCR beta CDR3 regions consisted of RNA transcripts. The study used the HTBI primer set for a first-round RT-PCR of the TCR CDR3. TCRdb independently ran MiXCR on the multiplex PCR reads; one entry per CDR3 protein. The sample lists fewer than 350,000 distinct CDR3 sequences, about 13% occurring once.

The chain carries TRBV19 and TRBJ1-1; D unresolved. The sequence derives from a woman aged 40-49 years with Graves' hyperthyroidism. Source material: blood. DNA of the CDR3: TGTGCCAGTAGTATAGGAGGGAGCCGGGGAGCTTTCTTT. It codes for CASSIGGSRGAFF.